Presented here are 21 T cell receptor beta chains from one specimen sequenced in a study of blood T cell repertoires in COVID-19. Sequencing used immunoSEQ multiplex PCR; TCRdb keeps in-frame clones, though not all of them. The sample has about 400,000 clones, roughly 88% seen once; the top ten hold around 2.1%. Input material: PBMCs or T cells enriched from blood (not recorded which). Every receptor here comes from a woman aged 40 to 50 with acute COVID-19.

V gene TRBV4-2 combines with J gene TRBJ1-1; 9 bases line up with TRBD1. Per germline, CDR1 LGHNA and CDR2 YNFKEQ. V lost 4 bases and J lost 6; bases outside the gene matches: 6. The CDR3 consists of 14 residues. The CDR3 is CASSLTGGASEAFF. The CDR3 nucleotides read TGTGCCAGCAGCCTTACAGGGGGCGCTTCTGAAGCTTTCTTT.

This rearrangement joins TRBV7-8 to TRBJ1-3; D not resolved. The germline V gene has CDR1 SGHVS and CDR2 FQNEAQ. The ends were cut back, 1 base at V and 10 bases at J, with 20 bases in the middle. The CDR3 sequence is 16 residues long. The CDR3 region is CASSLGFQEAGWTIYF. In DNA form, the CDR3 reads TGTGCCAGCAGCTTAGGCTTCCAGGAGGCGGGGTGGACCATATATTTT.

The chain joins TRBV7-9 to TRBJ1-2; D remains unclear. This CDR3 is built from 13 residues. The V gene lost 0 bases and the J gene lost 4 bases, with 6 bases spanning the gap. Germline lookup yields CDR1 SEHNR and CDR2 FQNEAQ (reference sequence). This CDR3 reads CASSLAGSYGYTF. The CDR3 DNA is TGTGCCAGCAGCTTAGCGGGCAGCTATGGCTACACCTTC.

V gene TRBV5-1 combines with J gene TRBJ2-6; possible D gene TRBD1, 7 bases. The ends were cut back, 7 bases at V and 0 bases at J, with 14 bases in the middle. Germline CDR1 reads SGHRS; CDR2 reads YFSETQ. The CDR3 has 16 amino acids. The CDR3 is CASVGRGVSGANVLTF. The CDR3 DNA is TGCGCCAGCGTAGGCAGGGGGGTCTCTGGGGCCAACGTCCTGACTTTC.

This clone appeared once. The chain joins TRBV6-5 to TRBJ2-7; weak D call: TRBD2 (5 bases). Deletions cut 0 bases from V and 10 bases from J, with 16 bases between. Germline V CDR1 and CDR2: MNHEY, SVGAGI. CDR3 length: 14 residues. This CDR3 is CASSYSRTSGIQYF. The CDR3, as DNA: TGTGCCAGCAGTTACTCAAGGACGTCCGGGATACAGTACTTC.

CDR3 loop: CASSPPVGNTIYF. CDR3 coding DNA: TGTGCCAGCAGCCCCCCGGTCGGAAACACCATATATTTT. The gene calls are TRBV7-6 and TRBJ1-3; D unresolved. This CDR3 is 13 amino acids long. Germline V lookup: CDR1 SGHVS, CDR2 FNYEAQ. V shed 5 bases and J shed 4 bases, with 9 bases lying between them.

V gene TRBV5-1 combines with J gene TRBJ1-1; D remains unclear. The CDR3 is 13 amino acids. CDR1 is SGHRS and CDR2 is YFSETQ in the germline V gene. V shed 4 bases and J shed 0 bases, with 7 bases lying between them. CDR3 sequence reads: CASSGSMNTEAFF. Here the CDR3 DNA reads TGCGCCAGCAGCGGTTCTATGAACACTGAAGCTTTCTTT.

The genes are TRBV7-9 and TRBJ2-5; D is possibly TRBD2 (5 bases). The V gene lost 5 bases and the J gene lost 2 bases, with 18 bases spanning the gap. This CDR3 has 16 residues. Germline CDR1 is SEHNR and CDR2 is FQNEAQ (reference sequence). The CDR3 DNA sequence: TGTGCCAGCAGCCCCGTGAGCCCAGCGGCACAAGAGACCCAGTACTTC. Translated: CASSPVSPAAQETQYF.

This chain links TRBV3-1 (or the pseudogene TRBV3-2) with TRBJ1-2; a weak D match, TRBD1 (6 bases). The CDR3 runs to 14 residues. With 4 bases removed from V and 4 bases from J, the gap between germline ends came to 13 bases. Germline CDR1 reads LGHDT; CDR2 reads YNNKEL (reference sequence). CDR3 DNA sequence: TGTGCCAGCAGCCCACAGGGTATTCGCTATGGCTACACCTTC. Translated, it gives CASSPQGIRYGYTF.

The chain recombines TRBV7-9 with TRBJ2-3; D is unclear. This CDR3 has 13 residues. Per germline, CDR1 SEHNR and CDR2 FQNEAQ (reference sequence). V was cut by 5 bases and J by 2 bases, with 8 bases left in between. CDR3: CASSLGLTDTQYF. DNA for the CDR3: TGTGCCAGCAGCCTAGGGCTCACAGATACGCAGTATTTT.

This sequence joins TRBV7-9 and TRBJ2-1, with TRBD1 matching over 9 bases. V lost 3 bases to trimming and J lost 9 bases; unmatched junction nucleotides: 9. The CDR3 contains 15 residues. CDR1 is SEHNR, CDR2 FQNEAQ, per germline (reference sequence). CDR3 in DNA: TGTGCCAGCAGCTTGACCGGGACAGGGTTTGGTGAGCAGTTCTTC. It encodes CASSLTGTGFGEQFF.

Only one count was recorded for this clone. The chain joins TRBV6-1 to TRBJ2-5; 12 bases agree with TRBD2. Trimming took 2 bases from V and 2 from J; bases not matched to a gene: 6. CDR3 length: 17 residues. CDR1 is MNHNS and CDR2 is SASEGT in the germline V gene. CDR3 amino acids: CASSENRLAGVQETQYF. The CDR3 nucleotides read TGTGCCAGCAGTGAAAACCGACTAGCGGGGGTGCAAGAGACCCAGTACTTC.

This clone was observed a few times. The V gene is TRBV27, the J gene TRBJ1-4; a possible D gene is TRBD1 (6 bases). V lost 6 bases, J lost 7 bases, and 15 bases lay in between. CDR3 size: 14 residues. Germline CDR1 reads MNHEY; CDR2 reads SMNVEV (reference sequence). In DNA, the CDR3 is TGTGCCAGCAGCTTAGCGGGGGCTGGTGAAAAACTGTTTTTT. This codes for CASSLAGAGEKLFF. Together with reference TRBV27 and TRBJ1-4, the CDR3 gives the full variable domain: EAQVTQNPRYLITVTGKKLTVTCSQNMNHEYMSWYRQDPGLGLRQIYYSMNVEVTDKGDVPEGYKVSRKEKRNFPLILESPSPNQTSLYFCASSLAGAGEKLFFGSGTQLSVL.

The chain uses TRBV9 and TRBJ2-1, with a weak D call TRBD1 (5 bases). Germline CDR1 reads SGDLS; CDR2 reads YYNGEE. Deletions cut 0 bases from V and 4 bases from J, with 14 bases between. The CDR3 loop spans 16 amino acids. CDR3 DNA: TGTGCCAGCAGCGTAGCTGGGCAGGGCCAATACAATGAGCAGTTCTTC. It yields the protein CASSVAGQGQYNEQFF.

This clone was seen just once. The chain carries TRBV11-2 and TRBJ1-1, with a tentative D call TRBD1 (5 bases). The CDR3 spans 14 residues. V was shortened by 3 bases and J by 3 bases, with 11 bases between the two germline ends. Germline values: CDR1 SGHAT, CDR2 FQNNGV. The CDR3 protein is CASSFGTGYTEAFF. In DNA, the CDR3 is TGTGCCAGCAGCTTCGGTACAGGCTACACTGAAGCTTTCTTT.

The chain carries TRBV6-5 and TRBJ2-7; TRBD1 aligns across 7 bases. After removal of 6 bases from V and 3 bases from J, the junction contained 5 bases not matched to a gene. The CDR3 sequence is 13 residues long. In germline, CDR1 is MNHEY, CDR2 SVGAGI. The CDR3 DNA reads TGTGCCAGCAGCCATACAGGGGTCTACGAGCAGTACTTC. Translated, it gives CASSHTGVYEQYF.

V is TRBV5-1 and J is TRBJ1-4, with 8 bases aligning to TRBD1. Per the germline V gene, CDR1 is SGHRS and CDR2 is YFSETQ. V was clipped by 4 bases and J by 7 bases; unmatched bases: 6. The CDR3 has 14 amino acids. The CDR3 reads CASSIGQGFEKLFF. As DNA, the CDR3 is TGCGCCAGCAGCATCGGACAGGGTTTTGAAAAACTGTTTTTT.

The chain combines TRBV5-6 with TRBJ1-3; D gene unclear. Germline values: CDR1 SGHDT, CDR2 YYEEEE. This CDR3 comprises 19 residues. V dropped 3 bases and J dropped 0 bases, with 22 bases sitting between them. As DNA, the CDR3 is TGTGCCAGCAGCTCACTTTTTGTATCTGACATAGACTCTGGAAACACCATATATTTT. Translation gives CASSSLFVSDIDSGNTIYF.

The CDR3 bases are TGCAGCGCAGGGGCAGGTTTAAATGAAAAACTGTTTTTT. Encoded protein: CSAGAGLNEKLFF. V is TRBV29-1 and J is TRBJ1-4; TRBD1 might be the D (6 bases). V was shortened by 7 bases and J by 5 bases, with 14 bases between the two germline ends. The CDR3 loop spans 13 amino acids. Germline CDR1 and CDR2: SQVTM and ANQGSEA.

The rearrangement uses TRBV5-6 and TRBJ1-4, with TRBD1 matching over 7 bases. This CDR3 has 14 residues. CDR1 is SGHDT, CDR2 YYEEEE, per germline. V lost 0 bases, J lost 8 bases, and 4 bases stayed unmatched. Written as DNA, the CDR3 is TGTGCCAGCAGCTTGGGGACAGGCTACGAAAAACTGTTTTTT. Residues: CASSLGTGYEKLFF. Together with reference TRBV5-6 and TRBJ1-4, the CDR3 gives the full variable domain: DAGVTQSPTHLIKTRGQQVTLRCSPKSGHDTVSWYQQALGQGPQFIFQYYEEEERQRGNFPDRFSGHQFPNYSSELNVNALLLGDSALYLCASSLGTGYEKLFFGSGTQLSVL.

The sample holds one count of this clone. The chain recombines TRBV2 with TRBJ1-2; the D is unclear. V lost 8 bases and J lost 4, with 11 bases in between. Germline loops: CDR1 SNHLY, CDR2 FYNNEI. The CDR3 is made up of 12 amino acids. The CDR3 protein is CASREDSYGYTF. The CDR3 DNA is TGTGCCAGCCGGGAGGACTCCTATGGCTACACCTTC.